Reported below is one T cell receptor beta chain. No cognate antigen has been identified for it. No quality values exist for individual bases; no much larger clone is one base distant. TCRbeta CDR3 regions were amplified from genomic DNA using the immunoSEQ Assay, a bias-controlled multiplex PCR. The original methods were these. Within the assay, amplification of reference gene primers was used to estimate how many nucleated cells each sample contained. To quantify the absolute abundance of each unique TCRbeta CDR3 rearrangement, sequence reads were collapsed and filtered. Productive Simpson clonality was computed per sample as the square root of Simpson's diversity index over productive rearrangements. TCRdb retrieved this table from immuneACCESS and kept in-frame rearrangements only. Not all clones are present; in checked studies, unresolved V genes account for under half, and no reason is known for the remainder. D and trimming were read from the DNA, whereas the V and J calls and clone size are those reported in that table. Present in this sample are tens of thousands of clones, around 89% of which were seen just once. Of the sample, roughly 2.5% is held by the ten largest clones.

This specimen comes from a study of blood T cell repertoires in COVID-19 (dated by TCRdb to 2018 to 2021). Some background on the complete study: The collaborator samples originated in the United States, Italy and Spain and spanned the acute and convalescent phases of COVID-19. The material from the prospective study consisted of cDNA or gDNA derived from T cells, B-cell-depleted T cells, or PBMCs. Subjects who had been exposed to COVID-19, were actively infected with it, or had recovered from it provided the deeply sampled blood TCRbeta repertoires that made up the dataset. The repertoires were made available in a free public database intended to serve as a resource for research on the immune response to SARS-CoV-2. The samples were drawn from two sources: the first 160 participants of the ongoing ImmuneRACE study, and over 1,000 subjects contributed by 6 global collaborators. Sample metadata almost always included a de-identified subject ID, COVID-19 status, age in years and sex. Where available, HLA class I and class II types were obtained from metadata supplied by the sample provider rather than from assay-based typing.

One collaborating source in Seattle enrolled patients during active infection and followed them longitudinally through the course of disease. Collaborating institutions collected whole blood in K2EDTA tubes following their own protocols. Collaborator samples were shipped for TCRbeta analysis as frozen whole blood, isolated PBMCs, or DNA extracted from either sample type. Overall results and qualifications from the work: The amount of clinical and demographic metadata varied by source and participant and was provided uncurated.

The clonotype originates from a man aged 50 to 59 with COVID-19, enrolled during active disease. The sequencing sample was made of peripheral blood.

The CDR3 loop reads CASSIGANQPQHF. In nucleotides, the sequence is TGCGCCAGCAGCATAGGGGCCAATCAGCCCCAGCATTTT. The chain was built from TRBV5-1 and TRBJ1-5, with TRBD1 perhaps the D gene, on 5 matching bases. From its cysteine to its phenylalanine, the CDR3 spans 13 amino acids. Only the CDR3 portion is preserved as DNA: 39 bases, with reading frame beginning at the first base. Per the germline V gene, SGHRS is the CDR1 and YFSETQ is the CDR2. The junction shows trimming of 4 bases on V and 3 bases on J, plus 8 bases between the germline ends.